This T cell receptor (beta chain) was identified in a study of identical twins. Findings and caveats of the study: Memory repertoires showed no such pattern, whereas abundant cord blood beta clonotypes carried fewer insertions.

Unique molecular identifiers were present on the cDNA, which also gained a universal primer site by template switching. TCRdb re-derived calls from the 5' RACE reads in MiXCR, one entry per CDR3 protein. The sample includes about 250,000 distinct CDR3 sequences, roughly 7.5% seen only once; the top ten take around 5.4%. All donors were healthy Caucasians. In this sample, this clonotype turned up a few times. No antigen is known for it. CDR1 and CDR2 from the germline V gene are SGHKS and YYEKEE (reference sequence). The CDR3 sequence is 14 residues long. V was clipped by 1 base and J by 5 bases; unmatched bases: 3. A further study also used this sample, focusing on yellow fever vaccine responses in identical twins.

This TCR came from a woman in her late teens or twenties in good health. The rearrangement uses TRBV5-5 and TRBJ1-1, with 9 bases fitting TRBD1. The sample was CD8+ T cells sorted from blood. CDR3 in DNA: TGTGCCAGCAGCTTGAGACAGGGGGGAACTGAAGCTTTCTTT. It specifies CASSLRQGGTEAFF.